This T cell receptor beta chain was retrieved from a study of radiation and T cells in renal cell carcinoma (dated by TCRdb to about 2020). Context from the whole study: The samples were drawn from a clinical trial, where primary renal cell carcinomas were treated with 15 Gy of stereotactic body radiation therapy and then removed by nephrectomy 4 weeks afterward. In the 40 to 55 samples combined, fewer than 5 million unique CDR3 nucleotide sequences were found, encoding 2,658,974 unique CDR3 amino acid sequences. In total, fewer than 55 samples, comprising 26 tumors and approximately 27 peripheral blood samples, were subjected to TCR beta sequencing.

Overall results and qualifications from the work: Dynamics of the blood repertoire were not tracked past 4 weeks after treatment. In blood, the top tumor clonotypes increased between baseline and 2 weeks post-radiation and then shrank by 4 weeks, which suggests that tumor-resident clones expanded only transiently. The single-armed trial design could not address effects of radiation dose or scheduling on the TCR repertoire. Because no pretreatment tumor biopsies were available, whether clonotypes were present in the tumor at baseline could not be determined.

The time point label of this sample denotes: blood 2 weeks post-SBRT. The sample's treatment or condition label, in plain terms: 15 Gy SBRT to primary tumor, nephrectomy 4 weeks later. To follow tumor-enriched clonotypes, peripheral blood was collected serially from radiation-treated patients at baseline and again at 2 weeks and 4 weeks after SBRT. Every patient's renal cell carcinoma showed clear cell pathology. Genomic DNA for TCR sequencing was prepared using the QIAamp DNA Blood Mini Kit (Qiagen). The analyses included only samples that passed all quality control checks. TCR beta libraries were generated from genomic DNA with the immunoSEQ kit, following the manufacturer's recommendations. For library preparation, a first multiplex PCR was performed with proprietary primers, followed by a second PCR in which unique barcodes were added, and bead cleanups were performed after each round. Each sample batch included a kit-provided positive control reaction and a negative control reaction. The final libraries underwent checking on an Agilent 4200 TapeStation D1000 ScreenTape, volumetric pooling, and quantification by qPCR. Sequencing was performed on an Illumina NextSeq500 with a MidOutput 150-cycle cartridge, and 156 Read1 and 15 Index1 cycles were run with kit custom primers. The pooled library was loaded at roughly 0.98 pM with a roughly 20% PhiX control spike-in. Regarding the original processing steps: The vendor-processed data were analyzed in R, and a clonotype was defined as all T cells that share the same CDR3 nucleotide sequence. In the clone abundance analyses, frequencies were normalized to the 10,000 most abundant clones in each sample. Public T cell clones, which averaged fewer than five per sample, were removed prior to analysis. Tumor-enriched clonotypes and baseline blood-enriched clonotypes were defined as those with an abundance difference of at least 32-fold between compartments. A beta-binomial differential abundance model was applied to find clonotypes that expanded or contracted between blood time points. Similarity between tumor and blood repertoires was quantified using the Baroni-Urbani and Buser coefficient, and groups were compared with two-tailed Wilcoxon tests in R. TCRdb provides this immuneACCESS table in a form limited to in-frame rearrangements. Some clones are lacking; in checked studies, under half of them reflect an unresolved V gene, and why the rest are absent is not known. V and J calls and clone size come straight from that table; D and trimming were deduced from the DNA. This sample holds roughly 130,000 clones; more than 80% were observed only once. Clones ranked in the top ten supply over 1.5% of the sample.

CDR1 is given as MNHNS and CDR2 as SASEGT, both from the germline V gene. Trimming at the junction amounts to 0 bases on V and 3 bases on J, and the germline ends lie 23 bases apart. Inclusive of the bounding cysteine and phenylalanine, the CDR3 is 19 residues long. Only the CDR3 portion is preserved as DNA: 57 bases, with reading frame beginning at the first base. Concerning this clone itself: It lacks a known antigen. Base quality data are lacking; no much larger clone is found one base away.

The receptor was derived from a woman in her fifties or sixties with renal cell carcinoma. The starting material was blood, obtained from a patient whose treatment included radiotherapy and nephrectomy. The rearrangement joined TRBV6-1 to TRBJ1-1; 6 matching bases give a weak D call of TRBD1. The CDR3 region has the sequence CASSEAPWGRGRMHTEAFF. The nucleotide sequence reads as follows: TGTGCCAGCAGTGAAGCCCCTTGGGGCAGGGGTCGCATGCACACTGAAGCTTTCTTT.